This paragraph reports one T cell receptor (beta chain). Its antigen is unknown. Blood libraries mostly used roughly 500 ng genomic DNA, six replicates each. The method was immunoSEQ multiplex PCR; TCRdb's version includes in-frame clones alone and lacks a portion of them. Among 9,600 or so clones listed, 60% to 80% were seen once. This specimen comes from a study of neoadjuvant anti-PD-1 for oral cavity cancer. The germline V and J ends were trimmed by 3 bases and 4 bases, with 12 bases remaining between them. In germline, CDR1 is SEHNR, CDR2 FQNEAQ (reference sequence). This CDR3 is built from 14 residues. Points from the study as a whole: Treg/Th17 ratio rose with pretreatment blood and fell with post-treatment tumor TCRbeta clonality.

Regarding time point: after neoadjuvant nivolumab, at surgical resection. The source is a person between 35 and 79 years old with oral cavity squamous cell carcinoma. The chain joins TRBV7-9 to TRBJ1-1; no definite D call. Sequenced here: PBMCs, sampled after nivolumab (anti-PD-1) treatment. This chain's CDR3 is CASSFLGMATEAFF. DNA for the CDR3: TGTGCCAGCAGCTTTTTAGGGATGGCCACTGAAGCTTTCTTT.